Only one count was recorded for the clone carrying this TCR beta chain. Its antigen is not known. This CDR3 spans 15 amino acids. CDR1 is SGHRS and CDR2 is YFSETQ in the germline V gene. With 6 bases removed from V and 2 bases from J, the gap between germline ends came to 16 bases. This sample was included in a study of cytomegalovirus exposure and HLA in healthy donors. Overall study results and limits: While the bulk of TCR sequences proved rare, some public TCRs turned up in many donors. It was only CMV serostatus that was available as immune exposure information. Earlier findings revealed that most TCR beta V segments proved productive either about 87% or about 30% of the time. Analysis performed later showed TCR beta chains linked to HLA being more clonally expanded than equally common others.

60 Vbeta and 13 Jbeta primers were used in PCR. TCRdb's table, derived via immunoSEQ multiplex PCR, lists solely in-frame clones and lacks some. The sample contains 150,000 to 250,000 clones, 75% to 85% of which appear only once. This sequence was found in a woman aged 50 to 65 in good health and CMV-seronegative. Sequenced sample: PBMCs. V and J are TRBV5-1 and TRBJ2-3, with TRBD2 as a possible D gene (7 bases). CDR3 region: CASTQGGGITDTQYF. The CDR3 DNA reads TGCGCCAGCACCCAGGGAGGGGGAATCACAGATACGCAGTATTTT.